Below, 11 T cell receptor beta chains from the same sample are listed, as sequenced in a study of STAT5B mutations in CD4+ large granular lymphocyte leukemia. Some clones are missing from TCRdb's copy, which holds only in-frame ones; the method was immunoSEQ multiplex PCR. The table has thousands of clones, roughly 91% seen once. The specimen sequenced was PBMCs. Every receptor here comes from a woman aged 70 to 79 with CD4+ T-cell large granular lymphocyte leukemia.

With regard to this clone: Mismatch with germline at one junction end may stem from a read error. The chain links TRBV6-1 to TRBJ2-7, with D possibly called TRBD1 or TRBD2 (6 bases each). The CDR3 contains 14 residues. Looked up from germline, CDR1 is MNHNS and CDR2 is SASEGT. CDR3 sequence: CASIGWSTGASWDF. In DNA, the CDR3 is TGTGCCAGCATCGGATGGAGCACGGGGGCGAGTTGGGACTTC.

The rearrangement joins TRBV6-1 to TRBJ1-3, with D tentatively TRBD1 (5 bases). Germline loops: CDR1 MNHNS, CDR2 SASEGT. The CDR3 spans 14 residues. V was trimmed by 5 bases and J by 0 bases, leaving 8 bases between them. DNA of the CDR3: TGTGCCAGCAGTTCAGGGAGCTCTGGAAACACCATATATTTT. Protein sequence: CASSSGSSGNTIYF.

This chain connects TRBV9 to TRBJ1-4; TRBD1 matches 8 bases. Germline V gene data show CDR1 as SGDLS and CDR2 as YYNGEE. V shed 3 bases, J shed 0 bases, and the junction held 10 bases outside the gene matches. The CDR3 runs to 18 residues. CDR3 bases: TGTGCCAGCAGCGCCCGGGCAGGGGGCTTTGCAACTAATGAAAAACTGTTTTTT. This translates into CASSARAGGFATNEKLFF.

The V gene is TRBV5-4, the J gene TRBJ1-1; D might be TRBD1 (5 bases). The CDR3 extends over 13 amino acids. Germline CDR1 reads SGHNT; CDR2 reads YYREEE (reference sequence). V was shortened by 5 bases and J by 10 bases, with 18 bases between the two germline ends. The CDR3 DNA follows: TGTGCCAGCAGGCGGTTAGGGACCCAAGGAGCTTTCTTT. Translating it yields CASRRLGTQGAFF.

The chain recombines TRBV28 with TRBJ2-1; 11 positions match TRBD1. Germline V gene lookup returns CDR1 MDHEN and CDR2 SYDVKM. CDR3 length equals 16 residues. V shed 3 bases, J shed 6 bases, and the junction held 7 bases outside the gene matches. The CDR3 sequence is CASSFGGQGALNEQFF. In nucleotides, the CDR3 is TGTGCCAGCAGTTTTGGTGGACAGGGGGCCCTCAATGAGCAGTTCTTC.

The V call is TRBV5-1, the J call TRBJ1-1; D not certain. The germline V gene encodes CDR1 SGHRS and CDR2 YFSETQ. Trimming shortened V by 3 bases and J by 3 bases, and 12 bases separated the two germline ends. This CDR3 spans 14 amino acids. The CDR3 DNA follows: TGCGCCAGCAGCTCAGAGTGGTCGGACACTGAAGCTTTCTTT. Translation gives CASSSEWSDTEAFF.

The genes are TRBV5-1 and TRBJ2-3, with D maybe TRBD2 (7 bases). From germline, CDR1 is SGHRS and CDR2 YFSETQ. The V end lost 7 bases, the J end lost 0 bases, and 15 bases lay between the germline ends. The CDR3 consists of 15 residues. CDR3 protein: CASGGGATSTDTQYF. For the CDR3, the DNA is TGCGCCAGCGGAGGGGGGGCCACAAGCACAGATACGCAGTATTTT.

The chain couples TRBV19 to TRBJ1-1, with 8 bases lining up with TRBD1. The CDR3 covers 15 residues. The V and J ends lost 5 bases and 0 bases, in that order; junction bases with no gene match: 5. Germline CDR1 LNHDA, CDR2 SQIVND (reference sequence). This CDR3 reads CASSPRQGMNTEAFF. The CDR3 DNA reads as TGTGCCAGTAGTCCTCGACAGGGGATGAACACTGAAGCTTTCTTT.

V and J are TRBV10-3 and TRBJ1-1, with TRBD1 identical over 9 bases. The CDR3 contains 15 residues. CDR1 is ENHRY, CDR2 SYGVKD, per germline. V gave up 4 bases and J gave up 1 base; unmatched junction bases: 4. CDR3 nucleotides: TGTGCCATCAGTGGGAGGACAGGGGCGAACACTGAAGCTTTCTTT. It specifies CAISGRTGANTEAFF.

The chain carries TRBV7-9 and TRBJ1-4, with TRBD1 matching 7 bases. Trimming took 5 bases from V and 7 from J; bases not matched to a gene: 16. The germline V gene encodes CDR1 SEHNR and CDR2 FQNEAQ (reference sequence). The CDR3 loop spans 17 amino acids. The CDR3 protein is CASSPYFSGTAGEKLFF. The CDR3 DNA is TGTGCCAGCAGCCCCTACTTCTCAGGGACAGCAGGTGAAAAACTGTTTTTT.

This rearrangement joins TRBV27 to TRBJ2-5; perhaps TRBD1 as D (6 bases). CDR1 is MNHEY, CDR2 SMNVEV, per germline (reference sequence). The CDR3 spans 16 residues. Trimming cost V 3 bases and J 0 bases, with 14 bases left between them. The CDR3 loop reads CASSLRGRGYQETQYF. The CDR3 DNA is TGTGCCAGCAGTTTGAGGGGGAGAGGGTACCAAGAGACCCAGTACTTC.